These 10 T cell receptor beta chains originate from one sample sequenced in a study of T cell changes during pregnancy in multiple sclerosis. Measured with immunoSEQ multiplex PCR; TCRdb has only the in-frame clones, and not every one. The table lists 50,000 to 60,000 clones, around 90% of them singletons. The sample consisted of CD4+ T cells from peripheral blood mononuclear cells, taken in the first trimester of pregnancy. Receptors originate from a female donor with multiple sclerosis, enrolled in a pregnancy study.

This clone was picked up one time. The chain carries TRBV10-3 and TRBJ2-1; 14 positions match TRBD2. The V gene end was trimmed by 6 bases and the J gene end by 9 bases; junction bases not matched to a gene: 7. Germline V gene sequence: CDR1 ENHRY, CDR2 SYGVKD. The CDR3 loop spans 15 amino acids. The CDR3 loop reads CAISETSGGAAEQFF. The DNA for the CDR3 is TGTGCCATCAGCGAGACTAGCGGGGGGGCCGCTGAGCAGTTCTTC.

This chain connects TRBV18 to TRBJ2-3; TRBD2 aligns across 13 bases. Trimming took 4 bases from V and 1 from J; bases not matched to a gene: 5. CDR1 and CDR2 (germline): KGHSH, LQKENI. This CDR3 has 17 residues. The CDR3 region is CASSQGLAGAGTDTQYF. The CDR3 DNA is TGTGCCAGCTCACAAGGACTAGCGGGGGCCGGCACAGATACGCAGTATTTT.

The CDR3 here is CASSLDQGRTDTQYF. CDR3 sequence (DNA): TGTGCCAGCAGCTTGGATCAGGGAAGGACAGATACGCAGTATTTT. The chain carries TRBV5-4 and TRBJ2-3; possible D gene TRBD1, 5 bases. CDR1 is SGHNT and CDR2 is YYREEE in the germline V gene (reference sequence). The CDR3 loop spans 15 amino acids. Trimming took 0 bases from V and 3 from J, leaving 11 bases between them.

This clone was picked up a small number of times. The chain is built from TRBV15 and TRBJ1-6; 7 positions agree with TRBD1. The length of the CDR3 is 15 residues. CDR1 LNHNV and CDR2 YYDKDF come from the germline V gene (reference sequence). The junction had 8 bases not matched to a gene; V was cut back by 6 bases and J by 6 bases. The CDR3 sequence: CATRPPGGRNSPLHF. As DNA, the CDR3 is TGTGCCACCAGACCCCCAGGGGGACGTAATTCACCCCTCCACTTT.

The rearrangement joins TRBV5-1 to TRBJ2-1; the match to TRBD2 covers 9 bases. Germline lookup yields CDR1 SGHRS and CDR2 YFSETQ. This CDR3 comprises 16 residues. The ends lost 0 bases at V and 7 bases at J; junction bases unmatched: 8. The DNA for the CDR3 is TGCGCCAGCAGCTTGGGGGGTAGCGGGGGCCTAAATGAGCAGTTCTTC. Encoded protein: CASSLGGSGGLNEQFF.

This chain's CDR3 is CASSLATRTDTQYF. The CDR3 nucleotides are TGTGCCAGCAGCTTAGCGACTAGAACAGATACGCAGTATTTT. J is TRBJ2-3 and V is TRBV11-1; maybe TRBD2 (6 bases). Germline loops: CDR1 SGHAT, CDR2 FQDESV (reference sequence). The CDR3 is made up of 14 amino acids. V gave up 0 bases and J gave up 3 bases, with 7 bases separating them. The whole variable domain, remainder taken from reference TRBV11-1 and TRBJ2-3, is EAEVAQSPRYKITEKSQAVAFWCDPISGHATLYWYRQILGQGPELLVQFQDESVVDDSQLPKDRFSAERLKGVDSTLKIQPAELGDSAMYLCASSLATRTDTQYFGPGTRLTVL.

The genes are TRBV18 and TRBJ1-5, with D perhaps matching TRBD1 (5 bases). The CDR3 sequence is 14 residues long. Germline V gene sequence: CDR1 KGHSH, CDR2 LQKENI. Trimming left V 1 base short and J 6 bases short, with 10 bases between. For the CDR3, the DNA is TGTGCCAGCTCACCACTCCCCAGGGCTCAGCCCCAGCATTTT. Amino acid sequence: CASSPLPRAQPQHF.

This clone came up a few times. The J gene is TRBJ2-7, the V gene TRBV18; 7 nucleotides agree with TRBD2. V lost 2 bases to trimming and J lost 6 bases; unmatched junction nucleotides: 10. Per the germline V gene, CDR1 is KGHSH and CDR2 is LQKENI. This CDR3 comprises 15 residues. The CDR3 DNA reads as TGTGCCAGCTCACCAAGTCGTGCGGGGAGGGGCGAGCAGTACTTC. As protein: CASSPSRAGRGEQYF.

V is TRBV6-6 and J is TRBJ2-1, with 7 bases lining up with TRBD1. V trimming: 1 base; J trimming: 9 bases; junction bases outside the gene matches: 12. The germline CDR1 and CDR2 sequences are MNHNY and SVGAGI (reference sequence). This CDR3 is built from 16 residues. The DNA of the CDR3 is TGTGCCAGCAGTTACTTCTCCGGGACCCAGGGGGTTGAGCAGTTCTTC. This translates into CASSYFSGTQGVEQFF.

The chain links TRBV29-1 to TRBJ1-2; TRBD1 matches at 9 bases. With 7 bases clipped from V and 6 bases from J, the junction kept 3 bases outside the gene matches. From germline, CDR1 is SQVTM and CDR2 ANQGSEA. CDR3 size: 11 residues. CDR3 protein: CSAGTGNGYTF. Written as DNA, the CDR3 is TGCAGCGCTGGGACAGGGAATGGCTACACCTTC.